The entry below gives a single T cell receptor (beta chain) sequence along with its context. Per the germline V gene, CDR1 is DFQATT and CDR2 is SNEGSKA (reference sequence). There are 12 residues in the CDR3. Trimming pared 3 bases from V and 5 bases from J, leaving 10 bases between. CDR3 and TCR beta VDJ profiling relied on genomic DNA as the template. Each CDR3 protein gets one entry after TCRdb re-called the reads with MiXCR. The table has just over 200,000 distinct CDR3 sequences, more than 55% seen once. These data come from a study of CD8+CD57+ T cells in acquired aplastic anemia. It was patients with CD8+CD57+ cell expansion by flow cytometry who were chosen for sequencing. The cohort consisted entirely of patients having severe acquired aplastic anemia. No patient had been given any therapy when blood was sampled.

The sequenced sample consisted of sorted CD4+, CD8+, or CD8+CD57+ T cells (not recorded which) from PBMCs. The chain recombines TRBV20-1 with TRBJ1-2; D is unclear. The TCR was taken from a human donor with aplastic anemia. CDR3 amino acids: CSASLRDYGYTF. CDR3 nucleotide sequence: TGCAGTGCTAGCTTGCGGGATTATGGCTACACCTTC.